This entry lists 18 T cell receptor beta chains sequenced from one sample in a study of T cell responses to AZD1222 COVID-19 vaccine. Repertoires were generated with immunoSEQ multiplex PCR, while TCRdb's copy carries only in-frame clones and drops some. Counted here are around 100,000 clones, about 83% occurring once; the ten biggest clones make up 15% to 20%. The sample was peripheral blood, taken on day 0 of AZD1222 vaccination. The origin of the receptors is an adult in good health.

The V and J genes are TRBV5-1 and TRBJ2-1, with TRBD1 as a possible D gene (5 bases). Trimming took 4 bases from V and 12 from J, leaving 17 bases between them. The CDR3 contains 13 residues. Germline V CDR1 and CDR2: SGHRS, YFSETQ. The CDR3 coding sequence is TGCGCCAGCAGCGTCGTCTGGAATCAGGGGCAGTTCTTC. Its translation is CASSVVWNQGQFF.

This rearrangement joins TRBV11-3 to TRBJ2-3; D is unclear. Germline CDR1 reads SGHNT; CDR2 reads YENEEA. Trimming cost V 5 bases and J 6 bases, with 9 bases left between them. The CDR3 is made up of 12 amino acids. The CDR3 DNA sequence: TGTGCCAGCAGCGCCCAAGCGGATACGCAGTATTTT. This encodes CASSAQADTQYF.

The rearrangement uses TRBV7-8 and TRBJ2-5, with D perhaps assigned TRBD1 or TRBD2 (5 bases each). V shed 4 bases and J shed 3 bases, with 12 bases lying between them. CDR3 length: 14 amino acids. In germline, CDR1 is SGHVS, CDR2 FQNEAQ. As DNA, the CDR3 is TGTGCCAGCAGCTCCGGGACCACAGAAGAGACCCAGTACTTC. It translates to CASSSGTTEETQYF.

The CDR3 loop reads CASSRDRANTGELFF. The CDR3 DNA reads as TGTGCCAGCAGCCGGGACAGAGCGAACACCGGGGAGCTGTTTTTT. The chain links TRBV7-2 to TRBJ2-2; 7 bases match TRBD1. Germline CDR1 reads SGHTA; CDR2 reads FQGNSA. The CDR3 has 15 residues. V lost 5 bases to trimming and J lost 0 bases; unmatched junction nucleotides: 3.

The CDR3 DNA reads as TGTGCCAGCAGCTCCCCGGGACAGGGGGTCCGCGATGAGCAGTTCTTC. Its protein product is CASSSPGQGVRDEQFF. J is TRBJ2-1 and V is TRBV7-8, with 11 bases identical to TRBD1. Unmatched junction bases numbered 10, after V lost 4 bases and J lost 8 bases. The CDR3 runs to 16 residues. Germline values: CDR1 SGHVS, CDR2 FQNEAQ. Complete variable domain (other parts from reference TRBV7-8 and TRBJ2-1): GAGVSQSPRYKVAKRGQDVALRCDPISGHVSLFWYQQALGQGPEFLTYFQNEAQLDKSGLPSDRFFAERPEGSVSTLKIQRTQQEDSAVYLCASSSPGQGVRDEQFFGPGTRLTVL.

This clone was seen a few times. The chain carries TRBV3-1 (or the pseudogene TRBV3-2) and TRBJ2-1; the match to TRBD2 covers 9 bases. This CDR3 comprises 15 residues. Per germline, CDR1 LGHDT and CDR2 YNNKEL (reference sequence). The trim removed 4 bases at V and 6 bases at J, leaving 7 bases unmatched. The CDR3 here is CASSPGTSSINEQFF. In DNA form, the CDR3 reads TGTGCCAGCAGCCCCGGGACTAGCTCTATCAATGAGCAGTTCTTC.

The chain carries TRBV18 and TRBJ2-7, with 11 bases aligning to TRBD2. The germline V gene has CDR1 KGHSH and CDR2 LQKENI. V shed 1 base, J shed 5 bases, and the junction held 10 bases outside the gene matches. The CDR3 runs to 17 residues. CDR3 DNA sequence: TGTGCCAGCTCACCACGGCTAGCGGGAGGAGCCGGGCACGAGCAGTACTTC. Its protein product is CASSPRLAGGAGHEQYF.

J is TRBJ2-2 and V is TRBV10-3; no reliable D call. The germline gives CDR1 ENHRY, CDR2 SYGVKD. This CDR3 is 13 amino acids long. The V and J ends lost 1 base and 3 bases respectively, with 3 bases between them. In DNA form, the CDR3 reads TGTGCCATCAGTGAGTTTGACACCGGGGAGCTGTTTTTT. Protein product: CAISEFDTGELFF.

The chain is built from TRBV4-2 and TRBJ1-2; maybe TRBD1 (5 bases). The V end lost 1 base, the J end lost 3 bases, and 9 bases lay between the germline ends. The germline gives CDR1 LGHNA, CDR2 YNFKEQ. The CDR3 consists of 14 residues. The CDR3 bases are TGTGCCAGCAGCCAAGCGGGGACGGACTATGGCTACACCTTC. Its translation is CASSQAGTDYGYTF.

The V call is TRBV10-1, the J call TRBJ1-1, with 8 nucleotides matching TRBD1. CDR3 length: 12 residues. The trim removed 6 bases at V and 4 bases at J, leaving 1 base unmatched. Germline-derived CDR1 and CDR2 are WNHNN and SYGVQD (reference sequence). The CDR3 region has the DNA TGCGCCAGCAGAGGACAGGGCACTGAAGCTTTCTTT. It specifies CASRGQGTEAFF.

The V gene is TRBV4-3, the J gene TRBJ1-3; D remains unclear. Per germline, CDR1 LGHNA and CDR2 YSLEER. This CDR3 comprises 15 residues. V was clipped by 1 base and J by 0 bases, with 7 bases between them. CDR3 nucleotides: TGCGCCAGCAGCCAAGTTTGGGGCTCTGGAAACACCATATATTTT. This gives the protein CASSQVWGSGNTIYF.

This clone appeared a single time. The chain uses TRBV6-5 and TRBJ1-6, with a weak D call TRBD1 (5 bases). The CDR3 consists of 14 residues. With 7 bases removed from V and 4 bases from J, the gap between germline ends came to 11 bases. Looked up from germline, CDR1 is MNHEY and CDR2 is SVGAGI. The CDR3 region is CASKKQDYNSPLHF. As DNA, the CDR3 is TGTGCCAGCAAAAAACAGGATTATAATTCACCCCTCCACTTT.

V is TRBV28 and J is TRBJ1-1; no reliable D call. This CDR3 comprises 17 residues. CDR1 and CDR2 (germline): MDHEN, SYDVKM. V was cut by 5 bases and J by 5 bases, with 24 bases left in between. CDR3 region: CASSPRHGVRFLTEAFF. The CDR3 DNA follows: TGTGCCAGCAGTCCACGACACGGAGTAAGATTTTTGACTGAAGCTTTCTTT.

The rearrangement uses TRBV2 and TRBJ2-7; 9 bases map to TRBD2. The trim removed 3 bases at V and 3 bases at J, leaving 9 bases unmatched. The CDR3 is 16 amino acids. Germline lookup yields CDR1 SNHLY and CDR2 FYNNEI. For the CDR3, the DNA is TGTGCCAGCAGTGATATCGTAGGACTAGCGAACTACGAGCAGTACTTC. This gives the protein CASSDIVGLANYEQYF.

This chain links TRBV12-3 or TRBV12-4 with TRBJ1-5, with a weak D call TRBD1 (6 bases). This CDR3 has 13 residues. V was clipped by 1 base and J by 7 bases, with 8 bases between them. The CDR3 sequence: CASSLGTAQPQHF. The CDR3 nucleotides read TGTGCCAGCAGTTTAGGGACAGCACAGCCCCAGCATTTT.

The chain couples TRBV7-3 to TRBJ2-7, with 10 nucleotides matching TRBD1. V trimming: 5 bases; J trimming: 7 bases; junction bases outside the gene matches: 14. The CDR3 is 16 amino acids. Per the germline V gene, CDR1 is SGHTA and CDR2 is FQGTGA. Written as DNA, the CDR3 is TGTGCCAGCAGCCACTTCTCCCGGGACAGGGGAGGGGAGCAGTACTTC. Its protein product is CASSHFSRDRGGEQYF.

The chain couples TRBV6-6 to TRBJ1-3, with D maybe TRBD1 (5 bases). The CDR3 consists of 15 residues. Germline V CDR1 and CDR2: MNHNY, SVGAGI (reference sequence). V was clipped by 8 bases and J by 0 bases, with 14 bases between them. DNA for the CDR3: TGTGCCAGCTGCCGGGGGGGAGACTCTGGAAACACCATATATTTT. It yields the protein CASCRGGDSGNTIYF.

CDR3 sequence: CASSSKQEYTGELFF. The CDR3 bases are TGTGCCAGCAGCTCCAAGCAGGAGTACACCGGGGAGCTGTTTTTT. The chain combines TRBV11-2 with TRBJ2-2; unclear D gene. Deletions cut 4 bases from V and 3 bases from J, with 12 bases between. Germline CDR1 SGHAT, CDR2 FQNNGV. CDR3 length: 15 amino acids.